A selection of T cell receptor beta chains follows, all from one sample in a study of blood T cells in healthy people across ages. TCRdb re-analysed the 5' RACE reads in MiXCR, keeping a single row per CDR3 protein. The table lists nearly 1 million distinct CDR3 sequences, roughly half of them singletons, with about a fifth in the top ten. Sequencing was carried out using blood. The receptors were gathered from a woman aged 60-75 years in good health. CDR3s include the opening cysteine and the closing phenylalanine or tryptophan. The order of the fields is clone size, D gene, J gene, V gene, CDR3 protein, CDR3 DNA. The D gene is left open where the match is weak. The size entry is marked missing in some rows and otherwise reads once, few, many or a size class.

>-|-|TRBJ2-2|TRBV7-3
CASSLGAANTGELFF
TGTGCCAGCAGCTTGGGGGCAGCGAACACCGGGGAGCTGTTTTTT
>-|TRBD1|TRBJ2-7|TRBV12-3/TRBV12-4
CASSSGQIFYEQYF
TGTGCCAGCAGTTCGGGACAGATCTTCTACGAGCAGTACTTC
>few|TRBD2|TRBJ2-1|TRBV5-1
CASSLGPSGRADEQFF
TGCGCCAGCAGCTTGGGGCCTAGCGGGAGGGCCGATGAGCAGTTCTTC
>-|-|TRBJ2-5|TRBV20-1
CSAGPWDPREETQYF
TGCAGTGCTGGCCCCTGGGATCCGAGGGAGGAGACCCAGTACTTC
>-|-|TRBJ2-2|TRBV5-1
CASSGGTPVSGELFF
TGCGCCAGCAGCGGAGGGACTCCTGTGAGTGGGGAGCTGTTTTTT
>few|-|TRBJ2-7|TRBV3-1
CASSRMWEQYF
TGTGCCAGCAGTCGGATGTGGGAGCAGTACTTC
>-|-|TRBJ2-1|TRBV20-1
CSATNGEDEQFF
TGCAGTGCTACAAACGGGGAGGATGAGCAGTTCTTC
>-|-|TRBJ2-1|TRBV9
CASSVVSTNEQFF
TGTGCCAGCAGCGTAGTGTCCACCAATGAGCAGTTCTTC
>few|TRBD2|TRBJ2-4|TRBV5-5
CASSWTSGSVNIQYF
TGTGCCAGCAGCTGGACTAGCGGGAGTGTAAACATTCAGTACTTC
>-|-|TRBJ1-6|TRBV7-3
CASSDGHSPLHF
TGTGCCAGCAGCGATGGGCATTCACCCCTCCACTTT
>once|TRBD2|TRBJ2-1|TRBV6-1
CAIPKGLATYNEQFF
TGTGCCATCCCGAAGGGACTAGCGACCTACAATGAGCAGTTCTTC
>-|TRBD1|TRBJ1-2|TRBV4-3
CASSPRQGDGYGYTF
TGCGCCAGCAGCCCCCGACAGGGGGACGGCTATGGCTACACCTTC
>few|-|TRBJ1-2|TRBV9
CASSVRQDPNSYYGYTF
TGTGCCAGCAGCGTACGGCAGGACCCTAACTCCTACTATGGCTACACCTTC
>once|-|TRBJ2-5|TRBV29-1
CTRSLSETQYF
TGCACCCGTAGCTTGTCGGAGACCCAGTACTTC
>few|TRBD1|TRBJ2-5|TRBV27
CASSLLRQGRETQYF
TGTGCCAGCAGTCTACTTAGACAGGGTAGGGAGACCCAGTACTTC
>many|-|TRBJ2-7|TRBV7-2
CASSLDGSYEQYF
TGTGCCAGCAGCTTAGATGGCTCCTACGAGCAGTACTTC
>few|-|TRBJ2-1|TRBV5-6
CASSLPEGDRLFF
TGTGCCAGCAGCTTGCCCGAGGGGGACCGTTTGTTCTTC
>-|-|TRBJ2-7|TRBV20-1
CSARGLAISSYEQYF
TGCAGTGCTAGAGGTCTAGCTATTTCTTCCTACGAGCAGTACTTC
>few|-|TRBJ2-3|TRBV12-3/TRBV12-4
CASSSSVDTQYF
TGTGCCAGCAGTTCCTCAGTGGATACGCAGTATTTT
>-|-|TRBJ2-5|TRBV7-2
CASSLAFGAGVAGTQYF
TGTGCCAGCAGCTTAGCCTTTGGTGCAGGAGTGGCAGGGACCCAGTACTTC
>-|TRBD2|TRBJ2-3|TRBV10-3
CTISEAGGRTDTQYF
TGTACCATCAGTGAAGCGGGCGGGAGAACAGATACGCAGTATTTT
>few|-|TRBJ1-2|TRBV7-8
CASSLGSMNSANYGYTF
TGTGCCAGCAGCTTAGGATCGATGAACTCTGCTAACTATGGCTACACCTTC
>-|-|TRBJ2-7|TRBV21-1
CASSKECGGGSSWEYF
TGTGCCAGCAGCAAAGAGTGTGGTGGAGGGTCCTCCTGGGAGTACTTC
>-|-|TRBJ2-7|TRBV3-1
CASSQDVQQYF
TGTGCCAGCAGCCAAGATGTCCAGCAGTACTTC
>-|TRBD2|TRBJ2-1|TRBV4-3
CASSQSGTRGNEQFF
TGCGCCAGCAGCCAATCTGGGACTAGAGGGAATGAGCAGTTCTTC
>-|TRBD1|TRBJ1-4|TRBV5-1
CASRTGQVGTNEKLFF
TGCGCCAGCAGGACGGGACAGGTGGGAACTAATGAAAAACTGTTTTTT
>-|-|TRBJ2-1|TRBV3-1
CASSGVATGPHNEQFF
TGTGCCAGCAGCGGAGTAGCAACCGGGCCTCACAATGAGCAGTTCTTC
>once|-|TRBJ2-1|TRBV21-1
CASSKGRLVPHNEQFF
TGTGCCAGCAGCAAAGGACGTCTAGTTCCCCACAATGAGCAGTTCTTC
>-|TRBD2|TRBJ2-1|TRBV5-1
CASKPTSGSYNEQLF
TGCGCCAGCAAACCTACTAGCGGATCCTACAATGAGCAGCTCTTC
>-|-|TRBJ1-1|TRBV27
CASSLGAGTEAFF
TGTGCCAGCAGTTTAGGGGCAGGCACTGAAGCTTTCTTT
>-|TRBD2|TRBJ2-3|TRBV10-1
CASSRGPSGGDTQYF
TGCGCCAGCAGCAGAGGACCTAGCGGAGGAGATACGCAGTATTTT
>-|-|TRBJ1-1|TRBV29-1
CSVVQGNTEAFF
TGCAGCGTGGTACAGGGAAACACTGAAGCTTTCTTT
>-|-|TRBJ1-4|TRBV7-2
CASSLYSATNEKLFF
TGTGCCAGCAGCTTATATTCCGCAACTAATGAAAAACTGTTTTTT
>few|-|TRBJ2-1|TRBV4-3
CASRANRDIGNEQFF
TGCGCCAGCAGAGCAAACCGGGACATAGGTAATGAGCAGTTCTTC
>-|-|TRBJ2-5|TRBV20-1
CSARDYGTPQETQYF
TGCAGTGCTAGAGATTATGGGACCCCACAAGAGACCCAGTACTTC
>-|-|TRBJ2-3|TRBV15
CATSRVMGDTQYF
TGTGCCACCAGCAGAGTTATGGGAGATACGCAGTATTTT
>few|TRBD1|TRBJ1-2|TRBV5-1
CASSLEGQGVYGYTF
TGCGCCAGCAGCTTGGAGGGACAGGGGGTCTATGGCTACACCTTC
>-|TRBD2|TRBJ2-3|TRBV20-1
CSARRLAEAWGTQYF
TGCAGTGCTAGACGCCTAGCGGAGGCCTGGGGTACGCAGTATTTT
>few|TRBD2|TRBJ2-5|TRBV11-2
CASSFMAGAGQETQYF
TGTGCCAGCAGCTTTATGGCGGGAGCTGGCCAAGAGACCCAGTACTTC
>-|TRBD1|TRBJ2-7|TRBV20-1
CSVPPGQGLHEQYF
TGCAGTGTTCCTCCGGGACAGGGGCTCCACGAGCAGTACTTC
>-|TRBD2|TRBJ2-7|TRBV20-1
CSARNPAGVYEQYF
TGCAGTGCTAGAAACCCAGCGGGAGTGTACGAGCAGTACTTC
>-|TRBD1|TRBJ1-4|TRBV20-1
CSADTGEREKLFF
TGCAGTGCTGACACAGGGGAACGTGAAAAACTGTTTTTT
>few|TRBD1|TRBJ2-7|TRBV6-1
CASSYTRGQGYEQYF
TGTGCCAGCAGCTACACTCGGGGACAGGGTTACGAGCAGTACTTC
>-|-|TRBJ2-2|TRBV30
CAWTISGMNTGELFF
TGTGCCTGGACCATATCAGGGATGAACACCGGGGAGCTGTTTTTT